This T cell receptor beta chain was observed in a study of shared clonotypes between healthy human individuals. TCRdb's copy holds only in-frame clones and misses some; the assay was immunoSEQ multiplex PCR. The table lists millions of clones, approximately 95% of them singletons, with approximately 0.13% in the top ten. Healthy HIV-negative adults with no recent acute infections or vaccinations were recruited as donors. Germline V lookup: CDR1 MNHNS, CDR2 SASEGT. The J segment lost 5 bases and the V segment lost 1 base, leaving 4 bases of the junction unmatched. CDR3 length: 14 amino acids. This clone was observed once.

The chain combines TRBV6-1 with TRBJ2-5, with TRBD1 matching over 7 bases. The specimen was naive CD4+ T cells sorted from blood. Described subset: CD45RA+ positively selected. This sequence was found in a man between 18 and 35 years old in good health. CDR3 DNA sequence: TGTGCCAGCAGTGAAGTCAGGGGGAAGGAGACCCAGTACTTC. Its protein product is CASSEVRGKETQYF.